Listed below are T cell receptor beta chains from one sample, sequenced in a study of OX40 agonist ivuxolimab in advanced cancers. Produced via immunoSEQ multiplex PCR; TCRdb's table is partial and in-frame only. The profile covers about 76,000 clones, with more than 75% appearing a single time and 2.5% taken by the ten largest. Source: CD4+ or CD8+ T cells sorted from blood, taken in a trial of the OX40 agonist ivuxolimab. These receptors came from an adult with an advanced solid tumor such as melanoma, head and neck, liver or kidney cancer. The CDR3 runs from the conserved cysteine through the conserved F or W. The D gene is left open where the match is weak. Part of the rows lack a size; the others show once, few, many or a class for expanded clones.

j_call v_call d_call clone_size cdr3_aa cdr3_nt
TRBJ1-1 TRBV10-3 - - CAISAQNSEAFF TGTGCCATCAGTGCGCAAAACAGTGAAGCTTTCTTT
TRBJ2-5 TRBV10-2 - - CASSATETQYF TGCGCCAGCAGTGCCACAGAGACCCAGTACTTC
TRBJ2-3 TRBV5-1 - - CASSLSLSADTQYF TGCGCCAGCAGCTTGTCCTTGAGCGCAGATACGCAGTATTTT
TRBJ1-2 TRBV25-1 - - CASSDFDGYTF TGTGCCAGCAGTGACTTTGATGGCTACACCTTC
TRBJ1-5 TRBV2 - - CASTELGGPGQPQHF TGTGCCAGCACCGAACTGGGGGGTCCGGGGCAGCCCCAGCATTTT
TRBJ2-2 TRBV10-3 - - CAIKLDSTTGELFF TGTGCCATCAAGCTGGACAGCACCACCGGGGAGCTGTTTTTT
TRBJ2-7 TRBV9 - - CASSVDLSSYEQYF TGTGCCAGCAGCGTAGACTTATCCTCCTACGAGCAGTACTTC
TRBJ2-1 TRBV7-9 - - CASSPGARVNEQFF TGTGCCAGCAGCCCTGGGGCTCGGGTCAATGAGCAGTTCTTC
TRBJ1-1 TRBV5-1 TRBD1 - CASSLRQGSPEAFF TGCGCCAGCAGCCTACGACAGGGGAGCCCTGAAGCTTTCTTT
TRBJ2-5 TRBV30 - - CAWGVGETQYF TGTGCCTGGGGTGTGGGAGAGACCCAGTACTTC
TRBJ1-5 TRBV9 TRBD1 - CASLGQGRQPQHF TGTGCCAGCTTGGGACAGGGGCGCCAGCCCCAGCATTTT
TRBJ2-1 TRBV11-2 TRBD2 once CASALAGGTDEQFF TGTGCCAGTGCGTTAGCGGGGGGAACGGATGAGCAGTTCTTC
TRBJ2-2 TRBV29-1 - - CSVVLLGRTNTGELFF TGCAGCGTCGTTCTCTTGGGACGGACCAACACCGGGGAGCTGTTTTTT
TRBJ2-2 TRBV9 TRBD2 once CASSPRWGLVDTGELFF TGTGCCAGCAGCCCCCGGTGGGGACTAGTTGACACCGGGGAGCTGTTTTTT
TRBJ2-1 TRBV28 TRBD1 - CASNRGRWNEQFF TGTGCCAGCAACAGGGGGCGGTGGAATGAGCAGTTCTTC
TRBJ1-1 TRBV14 - - CASSQALNTEAFF TGTGCCAGCAGCCAAGCCTTGAACACTGAAGCTTTCTTT
TRBJ2-2 TRBV10-1 TRBD2 - CASSESSGGFLGGELFF TGCGCCAGCAGTGAGTCTAGCGGGGGTTTTTTGGGCGGGGAGCTGTTTTTT
TRBJ1-1 TRBV5-6 - few CASSYGWNTEAFF TGTGCCAGCAGCTATGGCTGGAACACTGAAGCTTTCTTT
TRBJ1-5 TRBV9 - - CASSARALDQPQHF TGTGCCAGCAGCGCACGGGCCTTAGATCAGCCCCAGCATTTT
TRBJ1-2 TRBV5-1 - - CASSSTGILYGYTF TGCGCCAGCAGCTCAACAGGGATTCTTTATGGCTACACCTTC
TRBJ2-5 TRBV16 - - CASSLTSQETQYF TGTGCCAGCAGCCTAACTAGTCAAGAGACCCAGTACTTC
TRBJ2-1 TRBV14 - - CASSPIQGRWEQFF TGTGCCAGCAGCCCAATACAGGGGAGGTGGGAGCAGTTCTTC
TRBJ1-1 TRBV7-2 TRBD1 - CASSLRGQGSVGAFF TGTGCCAGCAGCTTAAGGGGACAGGGTTCGGTCGGAGCTTTCTTT
TRBJ1-2 TRBV7-8 TRBD1 - CASSFLTGGRGYGYTF TGTGCCAGCAGCTTTTTGACAGGGGGCCGGGGCTATGGCTACACCTTC
TRBJ2-2 TRBV6-1 - few CASLGEGNTGELFF TGTGCCAGCCTTGGTGAGGGGAACACCGGGGAGCTGTTTTTT
TRBJ1-2 TRBV28 - - CASSKQGHYGYTF TGTGCCAGCAGTAAACAGGGTCACTATGGCTACACCTTC
TRBJ2-1 TRBV27 TRBD1 - CASGDLDRGSYNEQFF TGTGCCAGCGGGGACCTTGACAGGGGTTCCTACAATGAGCAGTTCTTC
TRBJ1-1 TRBV27 - - CASSGRGLNTEAFF TGTGCCAGTAGCGGAAGAGGGCTGAACACTGAAGCTTTCTTT
TRBJ1-5 TRBV2 - - CASSEAEGFNQPQHF TGTGCCAGCAGTGAAGCAGAAGGGTTCAATCAGCCCCAGCATTTT
TRBJ2-1 TRBV27 TRBD2 - CASSLGLANYNEQFF TGTGCCAGCAGCCTTGGACTAGCGAACTACAATGAGCAGTTCTTC
TRBJ2-3 TRBV18 TRBD2 - CASSGTSFTDTQYF TGTGCCAGCTCCGGGACTAGCTTCACAGATACGCAGTATTTT
TRBJ1-2 TRBV7-3 - - CASSLGRRDPTFSYGYTF TGTGCCAGCAGCTTAGGCCGGAGGGACCCTACGTTTAGTTATGGCTACACCTTC
TRBJ2-1 TRBV7-3 - - CASSLKSRDEQFF TGTGCCAGCAGCTTAAAGTCGAGGGATGAGCAGTTCTTC
TRBJ2-5 TRBV27 - - CAIREETQYF TGTGCCATCAGGGAGGAGACCCAGTACTTC
TRBJ2-1 TRBV7-3 TRBD2 - CASSLGTSGGNEQFF TGTGCCAGCAGCTTAGGGACTAGCGGGGGCAATGAGCAGTTCTTC